Many counts were recorded for the clone carrying this TCR beta chain. Its specificity is not known. V shed 6 bases and J shed 5 bases, with 13 bases lying between them. Germline V CDR1 and CDR2: SGHTA, FQGNSA. The CDR3 sequence is 13 residues long. TCRdb called the 5' RACE reads again in MiXCR, with one record for every CDR3 protein. The sample shows 25,000 to 35,000 distinct CDR3 sequences, roughly 3% of them seen only once. This entry is derived from a study of early T cells in non-severe SARS-CoV-2 infection. Findings and caveats of the study: Anti-spike CD8 responses were favored in VDJdb matching, and private and CD4 specificities were missed.

The sequencing input was whole blood. The receptor comes from an adult who was a healthcare worker with PCR-confirmed SARS-CoV-2 infection or an uninfected control (not recorded which). The chain has TRBV7-2 and TRBJ2-5, with D tentatively TRBD2 (5 bases). This chain's CDR3 is CASRSHGEETQYF. The CDR3 DNA reads TGTGCCAGCAGGTCACACGGGGAGGAGACCCAGTACTTC.